A single sample is the source of the 5 T cell receptor beta chains below, sequenced in a study of shared clonotypes between healthy human individuals. Clones were read by immunoSEQ multiplex PCR, and TCRdb kept only the in-frame ones, dropping some. The repertoire holds 2 million to 3 million clones, more than 90% seen once, with roughly 0.15% in the top ten. The sequenced material came from naive CD4+ T cells sorted from blood. Subset specified: CD45RA+ positively selected. The receptor source for this set is a man aged 18 to 30 in good health.

The chain joins TRBV11-1 to TRBJ2-5; D unresolved. This CDR3 spans 15 amino acids. The germline V and J ends were trimmed by 2 bases and 2 bases, with 12 bases remaining between them. Germline V lookup: CDR1 SGHAT, CDR2 FQDESV (reference sequence). The CDR3 reads CASSLSSGPQETQYF. CDR3 DNA sequence: TGTGCCAGCAGCTTATCTTCAGGACCGCAAGAGACCCAGTACTTC.

This clone was seen a single time. The chain is built from TRBV7-9 and TRBJ2-3, with D maybe TRBD1 (5 bases). V was cut by 2 bases and J by 12 bases, with 15 bases left in between. The germline V gene has CDR1 SEHNR and CDR2 FQNEAQ (reference sequence). The CDR3 is made up of 13 amino acids. CDR3 protein: CASSLTDGTGQYF. The CDR3 coding sequence is TGTGCCAGCAGCTTAACGGACGGAACAGGACAGTATTTT.

This chain joins TRBV6-1 and TRBJ1-5; 10 positions match TRBD1. CDR1 MNHNS and CDR2 SASEGT come from the germline V gene. V shed 3 bases and J 9 bases; nucleotides not matched to a gene: 11. This CDR3 has 16 amino acids. DNA of the CDR3: TGTGCCAGCAGTGATTTACCGGGACAGGGGTCTTCGCCCCAGCATTTT. It encodes CASSDLPGQGSSPQHF.

The chain joins TRBV5-6 to TRBJ2-3, with 8 bases aligning to TRBD1. The germline gives CDR1 SGHDT, CDR2 YYEEEE. The CDR3 is 14 amino acids. V dropped 3 bases and J dropped 3; count of bases not matched to a gene: 3. The CDR3 here is CASSWTGSTDTQYF. CDR3 bases: TGTGCCAGCAGCTGGACAGGGTCGACAGATACGCAGTATTTT.

The table lists this clone with a few counts. At one end the junction does not follow the germline gene, possibly because of a read error. This chain uses TRBV7-2 with TRBJ1-5, with D unclear. This CDR3 is 12 amino acids long. Looked up from germline, CDR1 is SGHTA and CDR2 is FQGNSA. In DNA form, the CDR3 reads TGTGCCAGCAGCTCTCCTGATCATCCCCAGCATTTT. It yields the protein CASSSPDHPQHF.